Each of the 21 T cell receptor beta chains below was sequenced from the same sample in a study of T cell repertoires in cytomegalovirus infection. MiXCR, run by TCRdb on the reads, gives a single entry per CDR3 protein. This table has about 600,000 distinct CDR3 sequences, approximately 24% appearing once. The sample taken for sequencing was CD8+ T cells from PBMCs. The source of these receptors is a human donor in good health (CMV status not recorded). Some clones in this sample may be carry-over from other donors' samples.

This clonotype was detected many times. V is TRBV27 and J is TRBJ2-2, with TRBD1 identical over 8 bases. The CDR3 is 17 amino acids. Germline assignment: CDR1 MNHEY and CDR2 SMNVEV (reference sequence). V shed 5 bases and J 1 base; nucleotides not matched to a gene: 9. The CDR3 DNA reads TGTGCCAGCAGTGTTCTTCGGACAGGGTGGAACACCGGGGAGCTGTTTTTT. It yields the protein CASSVLRTGWNTGELFF.

This clonotype was detected once. V and J are TRBV7-4 and TRBJ2-1, with D tentatively TRBD1 or TRBD2 (5 bases each). The CDR3 is made up of 15 amino acids. Germline CDR1 SGHVT, CDR2 SQSDAQ. V lost 5 bases to trimming and J lost 6 bases, with 17 bases between them. Here the CDR3 reads CASSTRGAGINEQFF. In DNA form, the CDR3 reads TGTGCCAGCAGCACCCGAGGGGCAGGGATCAATGAGCAGTTCTTC. Drawing the rest from reference TRBV7-4 and TRBJ2-1, the complete variable domain is GAGVSQSPRYKVAKRGRDVALRCDSISGHVTLYWYRQTLGQGSEVLTYSQSDAQRDKSGRPSGRFSAERPERSVSTLKIQRTEQGDSAVYLCASSTRGAGINEQFFGPGTRLTVL.

This clonotype was counted ten times or more. The CDR3: CASSSWDGSNSPLHF. The DNA for the CDR3 is TGTGCCAGCAGCTCCTGGGACGGCTCAAATTCACCCCTCCACTTT. The chain has TRBV9 and TRBJ1-6, with D possibly matching TRBD1 (5 bases). Germline V gene lookup returns CDR1 SGDLS and CDR2 YYNGEE. V was pared by 4 bases and J by 7 bases, with 15 bases between. The CDR3 has 15 amino acids.

This clonotype occurred many times. The V call is TRBV7-8, the J call TRBJ2-3; 7 bases fit TRBD2. The CDR3 is 16 residues long. The J segment lost 0 bases and the V segment lost 4 bases, leaving 7 bases of the junction unmatched. CDR1 is SGHVS and CDR2 is FQNEAQ in the germline V gene. The CDR3 DNA is TGTGCCAGCAGCTCCAGCCCAGCGGGGAGCACAGATACGCAGTATTTT. This codes for CASSSSPAGSTDTQYF.

The chain joins TRBV7-9 to TRBJ2-6; a weak D match, TRBD1 (5 bases). The CDR3 totals 17 residues. V was pared by 8 bases and J by 0 bases, with 17 bases between. Germline V gene lookup returns CDR1 SEHNR and CDR2 FQNEAQ (reference sequence). The CDR3 DNA reads TGTGCCAGCCTCCAGGGTTTGTATTCCTCTGGGGCCAACGTCCTGACTTTC. Translation gives CASLQGLYSSGANVLTF.

The rearrangement uses TRBV4-1 and TRBJ2-2; D uncertain. V was cut by 4 bases and J by 1 base, with 7 bases left in between. The CDR3 sequence is 14 residues long. Germline V CDR1 and CDR2: MGHRA, YSYEKL. CDR3 nucleotides: TGCGCCAGCAGCCTTAGCTGGAACACCGGGGAGCTGTTTTTT. As protein: CASSLSWNTGELFF.

The rearrangement joins TRBV7-3 to TRBJ2-3, with 9 bases that match TRBD1. The germline CDR1 and CDR2 sequences are SGHTA and FQGTGA. CDR3 length: 17 amino acids. V gave up 3 bases and J gave up 6 bases; unmatched junction bases: 13. CDR3 sequence: CASSFPRGTGIMDTQYF. In DNA form, the CDR3 reads TGTGCCAGCAGCTTCCCACGAGGGACAGGGATTATGGATACGCAGTATTTT.

This chain joins TRBV27 and TRBJ2-1, with 12 bases identical to TRBD2. The germline V gene encodes CDR1 MNHEY and CDR2 SMNVEV (reference sequence). V lost 4 bases and J lost 4; bases outside the gene matches: 8. The CDR3 length is 17 residues. The CDR3 sequence is CASSWTSSGGGYNEQFF. In DNA, the CDR3 is TGTGCCAGCAGTTGGACGTCTAGCGGGGGGGGATACAATGAGCAGTTCTTC.

The chain has TRBV6-2 or TRBV6-3 and TRBJ2-5; D possibly corresponds to TRBD2 (6 bases). The CDR3 spans 15 residues. CDR1 and CDR2 (germline): MNHEY, SVGEGT. V lost 6 bases, J lost 1 base, and 15 bases lay in between. The CDR3 coding sequence is TGTGCCAGCAGCCGGGACTTCCTCCCCCAAGAGACCCAGTACTTC. Translating gives CASSRDFLPQETQYF.

This sequence joins TRBV19 and TRBJ1-5; D gene unclear. The length of the CDR3 is 18 residues. Germline V gives CDR1 LNHDA, CDR2 SQIVND (reference sequence). Deletions cut 1 base from V and 0 bases from J, with 16 bases between. The CDR3: CASSIGFPAQYSNQPQHF. In DNA, the CDR3 is TGTGCCAGTAGTATAGGATTTCCGGCACAATATAGCAATCAGCCCCAGCATTTT.

The J gene is TRBJ2-3, the V gene TRBV4-1, with 7 bases matching TRBD2. Germline trimming cut 6 bases from V and 2 bases from J; bases unmatched to any gene: 11. The length of the CDR3 is 16 residues. Per the germline V gene, CDR1 is MGHRA and CDR2 is YSYEKL. The chain's CDR3 is CASSLLTSRNTDTQYF. The CDR3 DNA reads as TGCGCCAGCAGTCTTCTGACTAGCCGGAACACAGATACGCAGTATTTT.

This clonotype has only a few counts. The chain recombines TRBV28 with TRBJ1-5, with D uncertain. This CDR3 has 14 amino acids. Germline V gene lookup returns CDR1 MDHEN and CDR2 SYDVKM. V was pared by 7 bases and J by 1 base, with 11 bases between. The CDR3 DNA reads as TGTGCCAGCACCCTCGGGTTGAGCAATCAGCCCCAGCATTTT. This gives the protein CASTLGLSNQPQHF.

This clonotype has more than one count but fewer than ten. The chain recombines TRBV6-2 or TRBV6-3 with TRBJ2-1; 10 nucleotides agree with TRBD2. The CDR3 has 15 amino acids. V shed 4 bases, J shed 8 bases, and the junction held 8 bases outside the gene matches. The V gene's germline CDR1 is MNHEY and CDR2 SVGEGT. CDR3 in DNA: TGTGCCAGCAGTTCGACTAGCGGGTCGCCTTATGAGCAGTTCTTC. Translating gives CASSSTSGSPYEQFF.

Only a few counts were recorded for this clonotype. The chain employs TRBV29-1 and TRBJ1-2; TRBD1 might be the D (5 bases). Trimming stripped 0 bases from V and 5 bases from J, with 13 bases between. CDR1 and CDR2 (germline): SQVTM, ANQGSEA. The CDR3 extends over 14 amino acids. The CDR3 spells CSVEDSWGSYGYTF. The CDR3 nucleotides read TGCAGCGTTGAAGATAGTTGGGGGTCATATGGCTACACCTTC.

Remarks on this clonotype: A much larger clone sits a single nucleotide away, making a read error possible. The rearrangement links TRBV6-2 or TRBV6-3 to TRBJ2-1; 11 positions agree with TRBD2. CDR1 is MNHEY, CDR2 SVGEGT, per germline. The CDR3 contains 18 residues. CDR3 in DNA: TGTGCCAGCAGTTACCCTAGCGGGGGGATCATTTCCTACGATGAGCAGTTCTTC. Its translation: CASSYPSGGIISYDEQFF.

Only a few counts were recorded for this clonotype. The V and J genes are TRBV5-1 and TRBJ2-3, with D possibly TRBD1 on 6 matching bases. The CDR3 length is 15 residues. Per the germline V gene, CDR1 is SGHRS and CDR2 is YFSETQ. V was shortened by 0 bases and J by 1 base, with 9 bases between the two germline ends. This CDR3 is CASSLEDRRTDTQYF. The CDR3 DNA follows: TGCGCCAGCAGCTTGGAGGACAGACGCACAGATACGCAGTATTTT.

This clonotype was seen only a few times. This chain uses TRBV7-9 with TRBJ1-2; D gene uncertain. Per the germline V gene, CDR1 is SEHNR and CDR2 is FQNEAQ (reference sequence). This CDR3 is 15 amino acids long. V was shortened by 2 bases and J by 0 bases, with 10 bases between the two germline ends. The CDR3 DNA reads TGTGCCAGCAGCTTATATGCCGCAGCTAACTATGGCTACACCTTC. As protein: CASSLYAAANYGYTF. The full variable domain, completed using reference TRBV7-9 and TRBJ1-2, is DTGVSQNPRHKITKRGQNVTFRCDPISEHNRLYWYRQTLGQGPEFLTYFQNEAQLEKSRLLSDRFSAERPKGSFSTLEIQRTEQGDSAMYLCASSLYAAANYGYTFGSGTRLTVV.

The chain couples TRBV5-4 to TRBJ2-3, with TRBD2 matching over 8 bases. This CDR3 is built from 14 residues. The germline CDR1 and CDR2 sequences are SGHNT and YYREEE (reference sequence). V lost 6 bases to trimming and J lost 2 bases; unmatched junction nucleotides: 5. As DNA, the CDR3 is TGTGCCAGCACCGCGGGGGGCCCCACAGATACGCAGTATTTT. Protein sequence: CASTAGGPTDTQYF.

This clonotype was observed a handful of times. This sequence joins TRBV5-5 and TRBJ1-5; 7 bases agree with TRBD1. Germline V lookup: CDR1 SGHKS, CDR2 YYEKEE (reference sequence). V lost 4 bases to trimming and J lost 4 bases; unmatched junction nucleotides: 8. This CDR3 is 15 amino acids long. The CDR3 is CASSIDRVLNQPQHF. The CDR3 DNA follows: TGTGCCAGCAGCATCGACAGGGTTTTGAATCAGCCCCAGCATTTT.

As concerns this clonotype: The junction shows a germline mismatch at one end, possibly a read error. The chain recombines TRBV7-6 with TRBJ1-2; D uncertain. CDR1 is SGHVS, CDR2 FNYEAQ, per germline. The CDR3 covers 16 residues. Here the CDR3 reads CVSSLVRREEKYGYTF. Here the CDR3 DNA reads TGTGTCAGCAGCTTAGTCCGTCGGGAGGAGAAGTATGGCTACACCTTC. Variable domain in full (rest from reference TRBV7-6 and TRBJ1-2): GAGVSQSPRYKVTKRGQDVALRCDPISGHVSLYWYRQALGQGPEFLTYFNYEAQQDKSGLPNDRFSAERPEGSISTLTIQRTEQRDSAMYRCVSSLVRREEKYGYTFGSGTRLTVV.

This clonotype has just a few counts. The gene calls are TRBV7-3 and TRBJ2-1; tentatively, D is TRBD1 or TRBD2 (5 bases each). CDR3 size: 15 residues. Trimming took off 5 bases at V and 6 bases at J, with 17 bases between the two ends. Germline V lookup: CDR1 SGHTA, CDR2 FQGTGA. DNA for the CDR3: TGTGCCAGCAGCCCCGGGACCCAAGCCGTCAATGAGCAGTTCTTC. This encodes CASSPGTQAVNEQFF.